Following are 9 T cell receptor beta chains from one sample sequenced in a study of CD8 T cells in ankylosing spondylitis. TCRdb itself ran the 5' RACE reads through MiXCR, one entry per CDR3 protein. The table includes approximately 520,000 distinct CDR3 sequences, roughly 5% detected once. Their target antigens are unknown. General study points: A TCR beta motif of 8 or 9 highly homologous variants appeared characteristic of ankylosing spondylitis blood.

Material: blood, either unsorted or a sorted T cell fraction (not recorded which). The receptor set was obtained from a male donor with ankylosing spondylitis.

In its sample, this clonotype was seen many times. The V call is TRBV4-3, the J call TRBJ2-6; D unclear. This CDR3 has 16 amino acids. V was trimmed by 0 bases and J by 1 base, leaving 7 bases between them. CDR1 LGHNA and CDR2 YSLEER come from the germline V gene. This CDR3 is CASSQERGSGANVLTF. The CDR3 bases are TGCGCCAGCAGCCAAGAGCGTGGGTCTGGGGCCAACGTCCTGACTTTC.

This clonotype was seen ten or more times. The chain uses TRBV3-1 and TRBJ2-3, with 9 bases lining up with TRBD2. V lost 2 bases, J lost 6 bases, and 6 bases stayed unmatched. This CDR3 comprises 15 residues. From germline, CDR1 is LGHDT and CDR2 YNNKEL (reference sequence). The CDR3 bases are TGTGCCAGCAGCCAAAGAGCGGGGGGTAAGGATACGCAGTATTTT. It translates to CASSQRAGGKDTQYF.

This clonotype occurred many times. The junction departs from the called germline gene at one end, perhaps through a read error. The V and J genes are TRBV4-3 and TRBJ2-3; tentative D call: TRBD1 (6 bases). The length of the CDR3 is 17 residues. Germline V CDR1 and CDR2: LGHNA, YSLEER. In DNA, the CDR3 is TGCGCCAGCAGCCTTAACCCCTGGACAGCCCGCACGGATACGCAGTATTTT. Translated, it gives CASSLNPWTARTDTQYF.

Many counts were recorded for this clonotype. This chain uses TRBV12-3 or TRBV12-4 with TRBJ1-5, with D unresolved. The CDR3 runs to 14 residues. The ends were cut back, 1 base at V and 5 bases at J, with 9 bases in the middle. In DNA, the CDR3 is TGTGCCAGCAGTTTAGGCCCTTTTTATCAGCCCCAGCATTTT. Translation gives CASSLGPFYQPQHF.

In its sample, this clonotype was seen a few times. The rearrangement uses TRBV14 and TRBJ2-7; D assignment may be TRBD1 or TRBD2 (5 bases each). This CDR3 contains 15 residues. CDR1 and CDR2 (germline): SGHDN, FVKESK. V shed 0 bases and J shed 4 bases, with 13 bases lying between them. CDR3 region: CASSQDPGRIYEQYF. CDR3 in DNA: TGTGCCAGCAGCCAAGACCCGGGACGGATATACGAGCAGTACTTC.

This clonotype has at least ten counts. This chain connects TRBV29-1 to TRBJ1-4; 9 positions agree with TRBD1. Germline lookup yields CDR1 SQVTM and CDR2 ANQGSEA. Trimming removed 6 bases from V and 0 bases from J; junction bases left unmatched: 8. This CDR3 has 16 amino acids. The CDR3 DNA reads as TGCAGCGTCCAAGGGACAGGGATCGCAACTAATGAAAAACTGTTTTTT. Its protein product is CSVQGTGIATNEKLFF.

This clonotype was observed many times. The chain joins TRBV4-3 to TRBJ1-4; TRBD1 matches 9 bases. Trimming at V came to 3 bases and at J to 8 bases, leaving 4 bases not matched to a gene. Germline-derived CDR1 and CDR2 are LGHNA and YSLEER. The CDR3 has 14 amino acids. Here the CDR3 DNA reads TGCGCCAGCAGCCAGTCGGGACAGGGAGAAAAACTGTTTTTT. This codes for CASSQSGQGEKLFF.

This clonotype was seen at least ten times. The chain has TRBV4-3 and TRBJ2-2; TRBD2 agrees at 10 bases. This CDR3 is built from 17 residues. V was clipped by 8 bases and J by 4 bases; unmatched bases: 13. Germline-derived CDR1 and CDR2 are LGHNA and YSLEER. Written as DNA, the CDR3 is TGCGCCAGCCAAGATTCTCTAGCGGGAGTACTCACCGGGGAGCTGTTTTTT. Translated, it gives CASQDSLAGVLTGELFF.

There are many counts of this clonotype. The CDR3 nucleotides read TGTGCCAGCAGTAGGAGGGAATCCACCGGGGAGCTGTTTTTT. It encodes CASSRRESTGELFF. The chain carries TRBV12-3 or TRBV12-4 and TRBJ2-2, with D perhaps TRBD2 (6 bases). The CDR3 length is 14 residues. V was shortened by 5 bases and J by 4 bases, with 11 bases between the two germline ends.